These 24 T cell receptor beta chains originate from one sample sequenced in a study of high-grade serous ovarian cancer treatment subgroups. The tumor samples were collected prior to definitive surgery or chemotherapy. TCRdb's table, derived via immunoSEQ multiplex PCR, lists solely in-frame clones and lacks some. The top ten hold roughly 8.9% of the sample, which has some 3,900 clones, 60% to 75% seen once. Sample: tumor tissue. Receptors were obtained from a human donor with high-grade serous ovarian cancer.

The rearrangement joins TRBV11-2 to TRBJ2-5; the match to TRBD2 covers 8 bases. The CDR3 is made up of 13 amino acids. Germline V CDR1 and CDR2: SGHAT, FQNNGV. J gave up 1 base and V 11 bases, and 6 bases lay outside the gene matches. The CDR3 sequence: CAVRGGPQETQYF. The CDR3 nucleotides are TGTGCCGTACGCGGGGGGCCCCAAGAGACCCAGTACTTC.

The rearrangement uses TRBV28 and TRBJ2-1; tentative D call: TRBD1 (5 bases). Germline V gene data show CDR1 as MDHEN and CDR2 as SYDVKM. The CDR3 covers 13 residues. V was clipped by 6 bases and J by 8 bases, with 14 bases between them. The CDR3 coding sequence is TGTGCCAGCAGGGCGACAGTCCACGATGAGCAGTTCTTC. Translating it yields CASRATVHDEQFF. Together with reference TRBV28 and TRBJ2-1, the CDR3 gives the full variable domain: DVKVTQSSRYLVKRTGEKVFLECVQDMDHENMFWYRQDPGLGLRLIYFSYDVKMKEKGDIPEGYSVSREKKERFSLILESASTNQTSMYLCASRATVHDEQFFGPGTRLTVL.

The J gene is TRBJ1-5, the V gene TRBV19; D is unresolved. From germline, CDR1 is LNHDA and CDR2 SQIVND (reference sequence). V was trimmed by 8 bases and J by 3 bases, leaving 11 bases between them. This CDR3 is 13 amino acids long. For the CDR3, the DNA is TGTGCCAGTTCCGTCAGTCTCAATCAGCCCCAGCATTTT. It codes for CASSVSLNQPQHF.

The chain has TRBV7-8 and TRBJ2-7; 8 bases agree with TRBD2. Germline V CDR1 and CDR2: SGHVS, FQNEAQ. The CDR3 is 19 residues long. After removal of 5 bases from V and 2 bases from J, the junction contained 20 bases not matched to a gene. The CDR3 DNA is TGTGCCAGCAGCCCAGGCGGGTATGCTCCGCGGGGGGCCACCTACGAGCAGTACTTC. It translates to CASSPGGYAPRGATYEQYF.

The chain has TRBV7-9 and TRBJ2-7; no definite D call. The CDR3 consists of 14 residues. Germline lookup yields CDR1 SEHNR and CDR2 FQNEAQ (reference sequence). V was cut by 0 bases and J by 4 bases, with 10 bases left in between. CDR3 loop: CASSLAMTDYEQYF. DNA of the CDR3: TGTGCCAGCAGCTTAGCAATGACGGATTACGAGCAGTACTTC.

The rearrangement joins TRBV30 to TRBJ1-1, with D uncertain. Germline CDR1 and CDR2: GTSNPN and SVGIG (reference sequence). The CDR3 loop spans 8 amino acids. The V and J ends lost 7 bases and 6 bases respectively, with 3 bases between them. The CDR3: CASAEAFF. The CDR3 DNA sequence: TGTGCCTCGGCTGAAGCTTTCTTT.

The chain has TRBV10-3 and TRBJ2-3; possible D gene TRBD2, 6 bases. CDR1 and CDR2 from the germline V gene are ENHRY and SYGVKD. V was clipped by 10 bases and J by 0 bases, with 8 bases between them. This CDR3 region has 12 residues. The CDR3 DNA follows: TGTGCCACCGGGACTAGCACAGATACGCAGTATTTT. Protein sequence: CATGTSTDTQYF.

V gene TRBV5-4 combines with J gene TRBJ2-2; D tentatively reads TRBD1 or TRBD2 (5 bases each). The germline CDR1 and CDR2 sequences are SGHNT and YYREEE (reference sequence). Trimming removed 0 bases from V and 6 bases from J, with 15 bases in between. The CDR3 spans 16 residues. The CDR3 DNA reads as TGTGCCAGCAGCTTGGACCCAGGGTTCGGGGCCGGGGAGCTGTTTTTT. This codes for CASSLDPGFGAGELFF.

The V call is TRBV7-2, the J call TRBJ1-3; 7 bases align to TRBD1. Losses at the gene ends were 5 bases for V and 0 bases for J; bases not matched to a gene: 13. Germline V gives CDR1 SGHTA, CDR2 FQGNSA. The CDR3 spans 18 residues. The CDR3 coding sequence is TGTGCCAGCAGCCCAAAAGGGGGCCAGACCCTCTCTGGAAACACCATATATTTT. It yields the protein CASSPKGGQTLSGNTIYF.

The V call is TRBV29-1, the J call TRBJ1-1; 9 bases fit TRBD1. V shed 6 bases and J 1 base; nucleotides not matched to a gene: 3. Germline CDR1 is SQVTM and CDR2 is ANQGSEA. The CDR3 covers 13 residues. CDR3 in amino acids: CSVGQGTNTEAFF. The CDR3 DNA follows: TGCAGCGTGGGACAGGGTACGAACACTGAAGCTTTCTTT.

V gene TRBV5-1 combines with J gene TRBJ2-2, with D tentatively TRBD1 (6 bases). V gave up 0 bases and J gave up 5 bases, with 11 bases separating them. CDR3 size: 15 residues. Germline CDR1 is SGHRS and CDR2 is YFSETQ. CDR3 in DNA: TGCGCCAGCAGCTTGGCTTCAGGGACAACCGGGGAGCTGTTTTTT. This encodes CASSLASGTTGELFF.

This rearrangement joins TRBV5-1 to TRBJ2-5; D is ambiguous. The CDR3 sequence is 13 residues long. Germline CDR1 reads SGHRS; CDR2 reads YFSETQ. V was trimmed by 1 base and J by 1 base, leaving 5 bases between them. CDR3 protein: CASSLMVQETQYF. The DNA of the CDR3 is TGCGCCAGCAGCTTGATGGTCCAAGAGACCCAGTACTTC.

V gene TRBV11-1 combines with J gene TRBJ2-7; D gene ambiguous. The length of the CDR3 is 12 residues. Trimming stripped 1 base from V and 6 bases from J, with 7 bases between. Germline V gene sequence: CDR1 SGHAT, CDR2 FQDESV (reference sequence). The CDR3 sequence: CASSLDGVEQYF. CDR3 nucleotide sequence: TGTGCCAGCAGCTTAGATGGCGTCGAGCAGTACTTC.

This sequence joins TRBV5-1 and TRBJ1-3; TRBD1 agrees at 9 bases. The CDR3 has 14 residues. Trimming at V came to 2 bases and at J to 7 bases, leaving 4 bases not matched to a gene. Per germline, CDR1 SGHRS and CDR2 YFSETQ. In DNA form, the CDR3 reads TGCGCCAGCAGCTTCACAGGGGGCGGGAACACCATATATTTT. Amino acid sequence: CASSFTGGGNTIYF.

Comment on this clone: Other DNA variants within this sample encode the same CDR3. CDR3 sequence reads: CASSLGTDTQYF. CDR3 bases: TGTGCCAGCAGCTTAGGGACAGATACGCAGTATTTT. The chain combines TRBV11-2 with TRBJ2-3; the D is unclear. The length of the CDR3 is 12 residues. The ends were cut back, 1 base at V and 3 bases at J, with 2 bases in the middle. In germline, CDR1 is SGHAT, CDR2 FQNNGV.

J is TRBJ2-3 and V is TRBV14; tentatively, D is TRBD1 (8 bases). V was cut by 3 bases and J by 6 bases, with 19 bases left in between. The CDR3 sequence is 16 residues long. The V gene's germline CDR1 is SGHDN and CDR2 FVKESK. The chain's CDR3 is CASSHNLQGGADTQYF. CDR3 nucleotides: TGTGCCAGCAGCCACAATCTACAGGGGGGGGCGGATACGCAGTATTTT. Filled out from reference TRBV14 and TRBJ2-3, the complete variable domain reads EAGVTQFPSHSVIEKGQTVTLRCDPISGHDNLYWYRRVMGKEIKFLLHFVKESKQDESGMPNNRFLAERTGGTYSTLKVQPAELEDSGVYFCASSHNLQGGADTQYFGPGTRLTVL.

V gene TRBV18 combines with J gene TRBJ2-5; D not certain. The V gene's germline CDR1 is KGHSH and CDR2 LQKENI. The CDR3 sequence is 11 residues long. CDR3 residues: CASRSQETQYF. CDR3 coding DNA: TGTGCTTCGAGGTCCCAAGAGACCCAGTACTTC.

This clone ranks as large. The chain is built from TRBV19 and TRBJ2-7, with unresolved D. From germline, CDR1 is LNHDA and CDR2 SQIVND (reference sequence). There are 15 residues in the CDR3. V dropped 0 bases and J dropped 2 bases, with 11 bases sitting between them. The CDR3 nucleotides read TGTGCCAGTAGTATAGAGATAGACGGAACCTACGAGCAGTACTTC. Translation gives CASSIEIDGTYEQYF.

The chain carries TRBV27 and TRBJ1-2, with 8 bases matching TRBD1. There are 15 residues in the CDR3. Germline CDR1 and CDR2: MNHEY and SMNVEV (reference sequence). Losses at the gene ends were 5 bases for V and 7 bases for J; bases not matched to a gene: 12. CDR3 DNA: TGTGCCAGCAGTCTAACGGTGACAGGGGTTGGTGGCTACACCTTC. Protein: CASSLTVTGVGGYTF.

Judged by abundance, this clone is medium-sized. CDR3 protein: CAGNRGGTGELFF. CDR3 bases: TGTGCCGGGAACAGGGGAGGCACCGGGGAGCTGTTTTTT. The chain uses TRBV30 and TRBJ2-2, with a tentative D call TRBD1 (7 bases). CDR3 length equals 13 residues. Between the trimmed V and J ends, which lost 8 bases and 4 bases, there was a span of 14 bases. The germline V gene encodes CDR1 GTSNPN and CDR2 SVGIG (reference sequence).

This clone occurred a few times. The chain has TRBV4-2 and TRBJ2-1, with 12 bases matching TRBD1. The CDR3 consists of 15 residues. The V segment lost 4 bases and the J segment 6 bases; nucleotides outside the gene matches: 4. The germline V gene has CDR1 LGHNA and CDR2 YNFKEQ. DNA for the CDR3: TGTGCCAGCAGCCTCGGGACAGGGGGCCTCAATGAGCAGTTCTTC. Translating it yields CASSLGTGGLNEQFF.

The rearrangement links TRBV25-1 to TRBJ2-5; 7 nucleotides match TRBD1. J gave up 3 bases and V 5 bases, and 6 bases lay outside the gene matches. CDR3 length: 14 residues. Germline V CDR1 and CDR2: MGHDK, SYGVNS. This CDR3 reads CASSTPGQKETQYF. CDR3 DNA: TGTGCCAGCAGTACCCCGGGACAGAAAGAGACCCAGTACTTC.

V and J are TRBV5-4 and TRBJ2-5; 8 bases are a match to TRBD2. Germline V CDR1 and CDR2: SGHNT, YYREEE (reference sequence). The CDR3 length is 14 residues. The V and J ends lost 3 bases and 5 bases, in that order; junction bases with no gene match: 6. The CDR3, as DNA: TGTGCCAGCAGCTACCGGGGGGGCAGGGAGACCCAGTACTTC. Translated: CASSYRGGRETQYF.

In DNA form, the CDR3 reads TGTGCCAGCAGTTACGGGAGGGGGCCTGGTGGCTACACCTTC. It codes for CASSYGRGPGGYTF. The chain joins TRBV6-6 to TRBJ1-2; the match to TRBD1 covers 7 bases. The CDR3 has 14 residues. Germline-derived CDR1 and CDR2 are MNHNY and SVGAGI (reference sequence). J lost 7 bases, V lost 2 bases, and 7 bases had no gene match.